This T cell receptor (beta chain) was recorded in a study of cytomegalovirus exposure and HLA in healthy donors. Study findings and constraints: Clonal expansion was found to be greater in HLA-associated TCR beta chains than in equally common others in a later analysis.

The V gene lost 1 base and the J gene lost 0 bases, with 10 bases spanning the gap. The germline CDR1 and CDR2 sequences are MGHRA and YSYEKL. The CDR3 totals 16 residues. As regards this clone: Its antigen is not identified.

PCR was performed using 60 Vbeta and 13 Jbeta primers. Sequencing was performed with immunoSEQ multiplex PCR; in TCRdb, only in-frame clones are kept and a portion is missing. Seen here are some 60,000 clones, roughly 85% observed once, and the top ten hold around 10%. This receptor was obtained from a female donor in good health and CMV-seronegative. Sequences were obtained from PBMCs. V gene TRBV4-1 combines with J gene TRBJ2-4; D not certain. The CDR3 nucleotides are TGCGCCAGCAGCCAAGTTGATAGAATAGCCAAAAACATTCAGTACTTC. Translated: CASSQVDRIAKNIQYF.